This T cell receptor beta chain was retrieved from a study of neoadjuvant anti-PD-1 for oral cavity cancer. Per germline, CDR1 MNHEY and CDR2 SMNVEV (reference sequence). The CDR3 has 12 amino acids. Trimming took 7 bases from V and 4 from J, leaving 8 bases between them. Time point in this sample: after neoadjuvant nivolumab, at surgical resection. Profiling relied on immunoSEQ multiplex PCR, and the TCRdb table lists in-frame clones only, not all of them. Of tens of thousands of clones listed, about 36% are singletons. The chain uses TRBV27 and TRBJ1-5; D is unclear. The sample was tumor tissue, taken after nivolumab (anti-PD-1) treatment. The clonotype was recovered from a person aged 35-79 years with oral cavity squamous cell carcinoma. This CDR3 reads CASTTSNQPQHF. CDR3 sequence (DNA): TGTGCCAGCACTACCTCAAATCAGCCCCAGCATTTT.